These 21 T cell receptor beta chains were sequenced from one sample in a study of cytomegalovirus exposure and HLA in healthy donors. Primers for the PCR totalled 60 Vbeta and 13 Jbeta. Sequencing was performed with immunoSEQ multiplex PCR; in TCRdb, only in-frame clones are kept and a portion is missing. This table has 150,000 to 200,000 clones, about four fifths appearing once. Material: PBMCs. The receptors here all came from a young woman in good health and CMV-seronegative.

V is TRBV7-9 and J is TRBJ2-1, with TRBD2 matching 11 bases. There are 14 residues in the CDR3. V shed 11 bases and J 7 bases; nucleotides not matched to a gene: 10. CDR1 is SEHNR and CDR2 is FQNEAQ in the germline V gene (reference sequence). The DNA of the CDR3 is TGTGCCGGTCAATTTAGCGGGGGGGCGAATGAGCAGTTCTTC. It codes for CAGQFSGGANEQFF.

The J gene is TRBJ1-6, the V gene TRBV19; 12 bases are a match to TRBD1. There are 16 residues in the CDR3. V was clipped by 5 bases and J by 7 bases; unmatched bases: 6. Germline-derived CDR1 and CDR2 are LNHDA and SQIVND (reference sequence). The CDR3 DNA reads TGTGCCAGTAGTCTGGGACAGGGGGCCTGGAATTCACCCCTCCACTTT. As protein: CASSLGQGAWNSPLHF. Together with reference TRBV19 and TRBJ1-6, the CDR3 gives the full variable domain: DGGITQSPKYLFRKEGQNVTLSCEQNLNHDAMYWYRQDPGQGLRLIYYSQIVNDFQKGDIAEGYSVSREKKESFPLTVTSAQKNPTAFYLCASSLGQGAWNSPLHFGNGTRLTVT.

The rearrangement uses TRBV19 and TRBJ1-4; D is unclear. V gave up 5 bases and J gave up 0 bases, with 10 bases separating them. This CDR3 has 15 residues. From germline, CDR1 is LNHDA and CDR2 SQIVND (reference sequence). The CDR3 region is CASSGQVATNEKLFF. The CDR3, as DNA: TGTGCCAGTAGTGGCCAGGTTGCAACTAATGAAAAACTGTTTTTT.

The genes are TRBV30 and TRBJ1-2, with D hard to call. Germline CDR1 GTSNPN, CDR2 SVGIG (reference sequence). The CDR3 is 13 residues long. Trimming stripped 2 bases from V and 4 bases from J, with 11 bases between. This chain's CDR3 is CAWSTVRGYGYTF. The DNA for the CDR3 is TGTGCCTGGAGTACAGTCCGGGGCTATGGCTACACCTTC.

This clone was seen more than once but under ten times. The chain combines TRBV7-6 with TRBJ1-3, with TRBD1 identical over 8 bases. The J segment lost 0 bases and the V segment lost 0 bases, leaving 4 bases of the junction unmatched. Per germline, CDR1 SGHVS and CDR2 FNYEAQ. The CDR3 contains 17 residues. CDR3 sequence (DNA): TGTGCCAGCAGCTTAGCAGGACAGGGTGTCTCTGGAAACACCATATATTTT. Residues: CASSLAGQGVSGNTIYF.

The gene calls are TRBV27 and TRBJ2-7; the match to TRBD1 covers 7 bases. With V trimmed by 5 bases and J by 6 bases, 10 bases remained unmatched. The germline gives CDR1 MNHEY, CDR2 SMNVEV (reference sequence). This CDR3 has 14 amino acids. DNA of the CDR3: TGTGCCAGCAGTCCCAGGGCAGGGGGTCTCGAGCAGTACTTC. This codes for CASSPRAGGLEQYF.

The gene calls are TRBV18 and TRBJ1-1; possible D gene TRBD1, 6 bases. Germline CDR1 is KGHSH and CDR2 is LQKENI. The CDR3 is 12 residues long. V lost 3 bases, J lost 8 bases, and 10 bases lay in between. The CDR3 coding sequence is TGTGCCAGCTCACCGGTCAGGGGAGAAGCTTTCTTT. The encoded protein is CASSPVRGEAFF. The full variable domain, with the rest looked up from reference TRBV18 and TRBJ1-1, is NAGVMQNPRHLVRRRGQEARLRCSPMKGHSHVYWYRQLPEEGLKFMVYLQKENIIDESGMPKERFSAEFPKEGPSILRIQQVVRGDSAAYFCASSPVRGEAFFGQGTRLTVV.

The chain recombines TRBV30 with TRBJ2-7; 8 nucleotides align to TRBD2. Per germline, CDR1 GTSNPN and CDR2 SVGIG (reference sequence). V trimming: 4 bases; J trimming: 3 bases; junction bases outside the gene matches: 5. CDR3 length: 13 amino acids. The CDR3 coding sequence is TGTGCCTGGAAGCGGGGGATGCGCTACGAGCAGTACTTC. It codes for CAWKRGMRYEQYF.

This chain connects TRBV14 to TRBJ1-1; D is possibly TRBD1 (6 bases). In germline, CDR1 is SGHDN, CDR2 FVKESK. V was pared by 0 bases and J by 4 bases, with 12 bases between. The CDR3 is 15 amino acids. CDR3 sequence (DNA): TGTGCCAGCAGCCAAGATTTGGTCAGGGGCACTGAAGCTTTCTTT. It is translated as CASSQDLVRGTEAFF.

The CDR3 here is CAIHGGSSGMETQYF. DNA for the CDR3: TGTGCCATCCACGGGGGATCCAGCGGAATGGAGACCCAGTACTTC. The V and J genes are TRBV28 and TRBJ2-5; D possibly corresponds to TRBD2 (6 bases). The CDR3 is made up of 15 amino acids. V lost 10 bases to trimming and J lost 5 bases, with 23 bases between them. The germline V gene encodes CDR1 MDHEN and CDR2 SYDVKM.

In DNA, the CDR3 is TGTGCCAGTAGAGTCAATAGTGGTACCGGGGAGCTGTTTTTT. This codes for CASRVNSGTGELFF. V is TRBV19 and J is TRBJ2-2; unclear D gene. V dropped 6 bases and J dropped 5 bases, with 13 bases sitting between them. The CDR3 sequence is 14 residues long. Germline lookup yields CDR1 LNHDA and CDR2 SQIVND (reference sequence).

The chain joins TRBV6-5 to TRBJ1-4; D remains ambiguous. Germline CDR1 and CDR2: MNHEY and SVGAGI. The CDR3 is 15 amino acids. V lost 2 bases and J lost 5, with 12 bases in between. In DNA form, the CDR3 reads TGTGCCAGCAGTTACGGCGGGAACTTAAATGAAAAACTGTTTTTT. It encodes CASSYGGNLNEKLFF.

The genes are TRBV7-2 and TRBJ2-1, with D possibly matching TRBD1 (5 bases). The CDR3 totals 15 residues. CDR1 and CDR2 from the germline V gene are SGHTA and FQGNSA. V lost 5 bases and J lost 0, with 11 bases in between. In DNA, the CDR3 is TGTGCCAGCAGCCGAGCAGGGTACTCCTACAATGAGCAGTTCTTC. Amino acid sequence: CASSRAGYSYNEQFF.

V usage is TRBV5-1 and J usage is TRBJ2-2; possible D gene TRBD1, 6 bases. There are 16 residues in the CDR3. Germline V gives CDR1 SGHRS, CDR2 YFSETQ. V lost 4 bases and J lost 0, with 13 bases in between. CDR3 sequence reads: CASSTQTGTNTGELFF. CDR3 coding DNA: TGCGCCAGCAGCACCCAGACAGGAACGAACACCGGGGAGCTGTTTTTT. The full variable domain, in which reference TRBV5-1 and TRBJ2-2 provide the parts outside the CDR3, is KAGVTQTPRYLIKTRGQQVTLSCSPISGHRSVSWYQQTPGQGLQFLFEYFSETQRNKGNFPGRFSGRQFSNSRSEMNVSTLELGDSALYLCASSTQTGTNTGELFFGEGSRLTVL.

V and J are TRBV29-1 and TRBJ2-7; 9 bases align to TRBD1. This CDR3 has 12 amino acids. Germline V lookup: CDR1 SQVTM, CDR2 ANQGSEA. V lost 7 bases and J lost 5; bases outside the gene matches: 6. The CDR3 DNA sequence: TGCAGCGCACAGGGGGCGCAGGACGAGCAGTACTTC. Translation: CSAQGAQDEQYF.

This clone was seen a few times. V gene TRBV6-5 combines with J gene TRBJ2-1; tentatively, D is TRBD1 (6 bases). The CDR3 is 12 amino acids. The germline V and J ends were trimmed by 10 bases and 7 bases, with 14 bases remaining between them. The germline gives CDR1 MNHEY, CDR2 SVGAGI. This CDR3 reads CANRSGENEQFF. CDR3 nucleotides: TGTGCCAACAGATCAGGGGAGAATGAGCAGTTCTTC.

The chain joins TRBV19 to TRBJ1-1; a possible D gene is TRBD1 (6 bases). The ends were cut back, 10 bases at V and 4 bases at J, with 28 bases in the middle. Germline CDR1 reads LNHDA; CDR2 reads SQIVND (reference sequence). The CDR3 contains 17 residues. In DNA form, the CDR3 reads TGTGCCACCTATCGGCTGGGGGGGGCAAGTCGGTTCACTGAAGCTTTCTTT. It encodes CATYRLGGASRFTEAFF.

This chain links TRBV7-6 with TRBJ2-7; a weak D match, TRBD1 (6 bases). Germline loops: CDR1 SGHVS, CDR2 FNYEAQ. CDR3 size: 15 residues. Trimming left V 1 base short and J 2 bases short, with 12 bases between. CDR3 coding DNA: TGTGCCAGCAGCTTAGGGGCAGGGGACACCTACGAGCAGTACTTC. The encoded protein is CASSLGAGDTYEQYF.

V is TRBV4-2 and J is TRBJ1-2, with a weak D call TRBD1 (6 bases). Germline V gene sequence: CDR1 LGHNA, CDR2 YNFKEQ. This CDR3 spans 17 amino acids. V lost 0 bases to trimming and J lost 2 bases, with 16 bases between them. CDR3: CASSQDRPGGPNYGYTF. CDR3 coding DNA: TGTGCCAGCAGCCAAGATCGTCCCGGGGGGCCCAACTATGGCTACACCTTC.

The chain employs TRBV30 and TRBJ1-3; TRBD1 matches 8 bases. Unmatched junction bases numbered 7, after V lost 2 bases and J lost 1 base. The CDR3 extends over 16 amino acids. Germline V CDR1 and CDR2: GTSNPN, SVGIG (reference sequence). DNA of the CDR3: TGTGCCTGGAGTATTAGGACAGGGTCTTCTGGAAACACCATATATTTT. As protein: CAWSIRTGSSGNTIYF.

The chain recombines TRBV6-1 with TRBJ1-4; 7 nucleotides line up with TRBD1. Germline V CDR1 and CDR2: MNHNS, SASEGT. V shed 4 bases, J shed 5 bases, and the junction held 4 bases outside the gene matches. This CDR3 is 14 amino acids long. The CDR3 coding sequence is TGTGCCAGCAGTGTGGACAGGTTGAATGAAAAACTGTTTTTT. Translated: CASSVDRLNEKLFF.